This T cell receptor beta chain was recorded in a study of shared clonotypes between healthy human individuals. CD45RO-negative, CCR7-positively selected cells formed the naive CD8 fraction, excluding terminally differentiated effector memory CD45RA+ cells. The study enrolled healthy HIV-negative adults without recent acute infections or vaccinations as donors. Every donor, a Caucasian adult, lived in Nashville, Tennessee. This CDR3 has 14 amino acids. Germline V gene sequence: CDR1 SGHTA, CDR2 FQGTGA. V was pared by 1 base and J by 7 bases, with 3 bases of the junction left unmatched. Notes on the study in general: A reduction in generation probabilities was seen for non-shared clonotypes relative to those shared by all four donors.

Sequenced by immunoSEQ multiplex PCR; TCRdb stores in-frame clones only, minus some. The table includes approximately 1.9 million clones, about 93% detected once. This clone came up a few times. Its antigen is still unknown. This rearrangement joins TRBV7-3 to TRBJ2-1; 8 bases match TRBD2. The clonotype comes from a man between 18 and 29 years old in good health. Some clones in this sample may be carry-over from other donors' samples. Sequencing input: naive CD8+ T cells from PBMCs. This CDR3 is CASSLSPSGNEQFF. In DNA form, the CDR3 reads TGTGCCAGCAGCTTAAGTCCTAGCGGGAATGAGCAGTTCTTC. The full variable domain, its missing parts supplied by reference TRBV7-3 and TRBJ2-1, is GAGVSQTPSNKVTEKGKYVELRCDPISGHTALYWYRQSLGQGPEFLIYFQGTGAADDSGLPNDRFFAVRPEGSVSTLKIQRTERGDSAVYLCASSLSPSGNEQFFGPGTRLTVL.